These 23 T cell receptor beta chains came from one sample sequenced in a study of shared clonotypes between healthy human individuals. Assay used: immunoSEQ multiplex PCR; TCRdb lists only in-frame clones, some missing. Altogether about 1.4 million clones are present, approximately 97% being singletons, with the ten largest covering about 1.2%. The material sequenced was naive CD4+ T cells sorted from blood. Subset defined: CD45RA+ positively selected. The receptors shown here come from a man aged 25-45 years in good health.

The V call is TRBV29-1, the J call TRBJ2-2; D may be TRBD1 or TRBD2 (5 bases each). V was cut by 7 bases and J by 5 bases, with 20 bases left in between. The germline gives CDR1 SQVTM, CDR2 ANQGSEA. There are 15 residues in the CDR3. The CDR3 DNA reads as TGCAGCGCTCGGGGCGGTTCACGAGGAACCGGGGAGCTGTTTTTT. This sequence encodes CSARGGSRGTGELFF.

The chain uses TRBV5-4 and TRBJ2-5; TRBD2 agrees at 10 bases. V lost 3 bases to trimming and J lost 1 base; unmatched junction nucleotides: 9. The CDR3 is 17 residues long. CDR1 is SGHNT, CDR2 YYREEE, per germline (reference sequence). For the CDR3, the DNA is TGTGCCAGCAGCTCGCAGAAGACTAGCGGGTCCCAAGAGACCCAGTACTTC. This encodes CASSSQKTSGSQETQYF.

The V and J genes are TRBV30 and TRBJ2-3; 9 positions agree with TRBD2. The CDR3 has 16 amino acids. The V segment lost 2 bases and the J segment 4 bases; nucleotides outside the gene matches: 10. From germline, CDR1 is GTSNPN and CDR2 SVGIG (reference sequence). The CDR3 is CAWSPSVAGVPDTQYF. The CDR3 nucleotides read TGTGCCTGGAGTCCCAGTGTAGCGGGAGTCCCAGATACGCAGTATTTT.

V usage is TRBV19 and J usage is TRBJ1-3; no definite D call. There are 14 residues in the CDR3. Germline V gives CDR1 LNHDA, CDR2 SQIVND (reference sequence). Trimming removed 3 bases from V and 3 bases from J, with 9 bases in between. The CDR3 region is CASSIQLLGNTIYF. CDR3 DNA: TGTGCCAGTAGTATCCAGCTTCTTGGAAACACCATATATTTT.

The chain carries TRBV15 and TRBJ2-1; D gene ambiguous. This CDR3 comprises 15 residues. V lost 5 bases, J lost 0 bases, and 11 bases lay in between. Germline loops: CDR1 LNHNV, CDR2 YYDKDF (reference sequence). The DNA of the CDR3 is TGTGCCACCAGCCGAAGTCGGGTCTCCTACAATGAGCAGTTCTTC. This gives the protein CATSRSRVSYNEQFF.

The chain joins TRBV25-1 to TRBJ2-1; TRBD2 matches 8 bases. Germline trimming cut 4 bases from V and 4 bases from J; bases unmatched to any gene: 9. From germline, CDR1 is MGHDK and CDR2 SYGVNS. The CDR3 totals 16 residues. The CDR3 here is CASSAQIAGRYNEQFF. The CDR3 coding sequence is TGTGCCAGCAGTGCCCAGATAGCGGGACGATACAATGAGCAGTTCTTC.

The chain has TRBV5-6 and TRBJ2-1; 10 nucleotides align to TRBD2. The CDR3 contains 15 residues. V was clipped by 4 bases and J by 3 bases; unmatched bases: 4. The germline V gene encodes CDR1 SGHDT and CDR2 YYEEEE. CDR3 DNA: TGTGCCAGCAGCCCTAGCGGGAGTCTCTACAATGAGCAGTTCTTC. It yields the protein CASSPSGSLYNEQFF. Full variable domain (rest looked up from reference TRBV5-6 and TRBJ2-1): DAGVTQSPTHLIKTRGQQVTLRCSPKSGHDTVSWYQQALGQGPQFIFQYYEEEERQRGNFPDRFSGHQFPNYSSELNVNALLLGDSALYLCASSPSGSLYNEQFFGPGTRLTVL.

This chain uses TRBV5-1 with TRBJ2-5; tentative D call: TRBD1 (6 bases). Trimming shortened V by 2 bases and J by 1 base, and 12 bases separated the two germline ends. The CDR3 runs to 15 residues. Germline CDR1 SGHRS, CDR2 YFSETQ. CDR3 in DNA: TGCGCCAGCAGCTTACCGGGACAACCCCAAGAGACCCAGTACTTC. Protein: CASSLPGQPQETQYF.

The chain combines TRBV10-3 with TRBJ1-1; perhaps TRBD1 as D (6 bases). CDR1 is ENHRY, CDR2 SYGVKD, per germline. This CDR3 region has 13 residues. V lost 5 bases and J 1 base, leaving 8 bases between the germline ends. CDR3 protein: CAISKTGNTEAFF. In DNA, the CDR3 is TGTGCCATCAGTAAGACAGGGAACACTGAAGCTTTCTTT.

The V gene is TRBV5-6, the J gene TRBJ2-3; 8 bases agree with TRBD2. Germline-derived CDR1 and CDR2 are SGHDT and YYEEEE. CDR3 length: 17 amino acids. Trimming removed 2 bases from V and 4 bases from J; junction bases left unmatched: 12. Here the CDR3 reads CASSFLDGRAPADTQYF. The DNA for the CDR3 is TGTGCCAGCAGCTTCCTGGACGGGAGGGCCCCGGCAGATACGCAGTATTTT.

The V and J genes are TRBV11-2 and TRBJ2-4; no reliable D call. The CDR3 is made up of 15 amino acids. The germline V and J ends were trimmed by 2 bases and 0 bases, with 8 bases remaining between them. CDR1 and CDR2 (germline): SGHAT, FQNNGV. The CDR3 is CASSLRVPAKNIQYF. CDR3 nucleotide sequence: TGTGCCAGCAGCTTAAGGGTGCCAGCCAAAAACATTCAGTACTTC.

The chain joins TRBV27 to TRBJ2-1; tentatively, D is TRBD2 (6 bases). V lost 0 bases and J lost 0, with 12 bases in between. This CDR3 spans 17 amino acids. From germline, CDR1 is MNHEY and CDR2 SMNVEV (reference sequence). The CDR3 DNA reads TGTGCCAGCAGTTTATCGTGGCGGGGTGGCTCCTACAATGAGCAGTTCTTC. Protein: CASSLSWRGGSYNEQFF.

V gene TRBV6-5 combines with J gene TRBJ1-1; D is uncertain. V lost 7 bases and J 4 bases, leaving 13 bases between the germline ends. The germline gives CDR1 MNHEY, CDR2 SVGAGI. The CDR3 covers 13 residues. The DNA for the CDR3 is TGTGCCAGCAACAGCATAGGGCGCACTGAAGCTTTCTTT. Residues: CASNSIGRTEAFF.

V usage is TRBV7-3 and J usage is TRBJ2-2; 9 bases align to TRBD2. V lost 2 bases, J lost 9 bases, and 7 bases stayed unmatched. CDR1 and CDR2 from the germline V gene are SGHTA and FQGTGA. The CDR3 is 15 residues long. The CDR3: CASSLDGTSYRELFF. CDR3 sequence (DNA): TGTGCCAGCAGCTTAGACGGGACTAGCTACCGGGAGCTGTTTTTT.

Comments on this clone: Sequence at one end of the junction differs from germline and may be a read error. The chain is built from TRBV25-1 and TRBJ2-3; D could derive from TRBD1 or TRBD2 (5 bases each). Germline-derived CDR1 and CDR2 are MGHDK and SYGVNS. The CDR3 is 15 amino acids. CDR3 residues: CAGSEQWDSTDTQYF. CDR3 DNA: TGTGCCGGCAGTGAACAATGGGACAGCACAGATACGCAGTATTTT.

V and J are TRBV10-1 and TRBJ2-1; TRBD1 agrees at 8 bases. Germline lookup yields CDR1 WNHNN and CDR2 SYGVQD (reference sequence). The CDR3 is 15 amino acids. Trimming cost V 2 bases and J 7 bases; bases outside gene matches: 7. Here the CDR3 reads CASSEGAGGRNEQFF. The CDR3 DNA reads TGCGCCAGCAGTGAGGGGGCAGGGGGCCGTAATGAGCAGTTCTTC.

The chain has TRBV14 and TRBJ2-6; the D is unclear. The CDR3 contains 17 residues. Germline V gene data show CDR1 as SGHDN and CDR2 as FVKESK. The germline V and J ends were trimmed by 3 bases and 3 bases, with 15 bases remaining between them. CDR3 coding DNA: TGTGCCAGCAGCCATTTCCCCGTGGGCCGTGGGGCCAACGTCCTGACTTTC. Protein: CASSHFPVGRGANVLTF.

The J gene is TRBJ2-7, the V gene TRBV25-1; D possibly corresponds to TRBD2 (6 bases). The V gene's germline CDR1 is MGHDK and CDR2 SYGVNS. V lost 1 base, J lost 3 bases, and 16 bases lay in between. CDR3 size: 16 residues. The CDR3 reads CASSESGGFIGYEQYF. The DNA of the CDR3 is TGTGCCAGCAGTGAATCAGGAGGGTTTATCGGCTACGAGCAGTACTTC.

The gene calls are TRBV6-5 and TRBJ2-3, with 7 bases that match TRBD2. Germline assignment: CDR1 MNHEY and CDR2 SVGAGI. This CDR3 region has 15 residues. J lost 7 bases, V lost 4 bases, and 11 bases had no gene match. The DNA for the CDR3 is TGTGCCAGCAGTTCCAGACCACAGACTAGCAATACGCAGTATTTT. Encoded protein: CASSSRPQTSNTQYF.

The chain joins TRBV27 to TRBJ2-7; 8 positions match TRBD1. In germline, CDR1 is MNHEY, CDR2 SMNVEV (reference sequence). The CDR3 is 18 residues long. Losses at the gene ends were 3 bases for V and 3 bases for J; bases not matched to a gene: 16. The chain's CDR3 is CASSFFSGTGTGHYEQYF. The CDR3 DNA reads TGTGCCAGCAGTTTTTTTTCGGGTACCGGGACAGGTCACTACGAGCAGTACTTC.

This chain joins TRBV4-3 and TRBJ2-1; TRBD2 aligns across 14 bases. J lost 0 bases, V lost 2 bases, and 9 bases had no gene match. The V gene's germline CDR1 is LGHNA and CDR2 YSLEER. The CDR3 sequence is 20 residues long. CDR3 amino acids: CASSQNPPGLAGVSYNEQFF. The CDR3 nucleotides read TGCGCCAGCAGCCAAAATCCTCCGGGACTAGCGGGAGTCTCCTACAATGAGCAGTTCTTC.

V gene TRBV5-4 combines with J gene TRBJ2-2; tentatively, D is TRBD2 (6 bases). This CDR3 contains 16 residues. Trimming removed 3 bases at V and 2 bases at J, with 14 bases between. CDR1 and CDR2 (germline): SGHNT, YYREEE (reference sequence). The CDR3 spells CASSSSGGRNTGELFF. The CDR3 DNA reads as TGTGCCAGCAGCTCGAGCGGAGGGAGAAACACCGGGGAGCTGTTTTTT.

Written as DNA, the CDR3 is TGCGCCAGCAGCCTGACTAGCGGGAGGACTCTCAGCACAGATACGCAGTATTTT. This sequence encodes CASSLTSGRTLSTDTQYF. The chain is built from TRBV4-3 and TRBJ2-3, with TRBD2 identical over 13 bases. The CDR3 sequence is 18 residues long. Germline CDR1 and CDR2: LGHNA and YSLEER. V was pared by 4 bases and J by 0 bases, with 7 bases of the junction left unmatched.